These 9 T cell receptor beta chains came from one sample sequenced in a study of cytomegalovirus exposure and HLA in healthy donors (dated by TCRdb to the late 2010s). Library creation used the immunoSEQ multiplex PCR assay. A mixture of 60 forward primers for TCR Vbeta segments and 13 reverse primers for TCR Jbeta segments was used in the multiplex PCR. TCRdb mirrors the immuneACCESS table, restricted to in-frame sequences. Some clones are absent from its copies; in checked studies, under half trace to an unresolved V gene, and the reason for the others is unknown. This sample lists some 140,000 clones; about three quarters were detected once. The top ten clones comprise approximately 1.3% of the sample. Sample: PBMCs. Receptors were obtained from a male donor in good health and CMV-seropositive.

The chain recombines TRBV7-9 with TRBJ2-7; 8 bases line up with TRBD2. J gave up 3 bases and V 3 bases, and 4 bases lay outside the gene matches. The CDR3 sequence is 14 residues long. The germline gives CDR1 SEHNR, CDR2 FQNEAQ (reference sequence). Here the CDR3 DNA reads TGTGCCAGCAGCTTGGGACTAGAGAACTACGAGCAGTACTTC. It specifies CASSLGLENYEQYF.

Here the CDR3 reads CASSGQGTDYEQYF. The CDR3 bases are TGTGCCAGCAGCGGACAGGGGACAGACTACGAGCAGTACTTC. This rearrangement joins TRBV2 to TRBJ2-7, with 9 bases identical to TRBD1. V dropped 6 bases and J dropped 3; count of bases not matched to a gene: 6. From germline, CDR1 is SNHLY and CDR2 FYNNEI. This CDR3 has 14 residues.

V usage is TRBV21-1 and J usage is TRBJ1-6. TRBV21-1 is assigned pseudogene status. The CDR3 covers 15 residues. The chain's CDR3 is CASSREGICNSPLHF. Here the CDR3 DNA reads TGTGCCAGCAGCAGGGAGGGGATCTGTAATTCACCCCTCCACTTT.

This clone was seen more than once but under ten times. V gene TRBV15 combines with J gene TRBJ1-4, with unresolved D. Trimming took off 5 bases at V and 4 bases at J, with 8 bases between the two ends. The length of the CDR3 is 13 residues. Germline V gene lookup returns CDR1 LNHNV and CDR2 YYDKDF (reference sequence). Here the CDR3 DNA reads TGTGCCACCAGCGACACGAGTAATGAAAAACTGTTTTTT. This encodes CATSDTSNEKLFF.

The chain combines TRBV19 with TRBJ2-7, with TRBD2 matching over 9 bases. Trimming removed 5 bases from V and 4 bases from J; junction bases left unmatched: 6. The V gene's germline CDR1 is LNHDA and CDR2 SQIVND (reference sequence). The CDR3 has 14 amino acids. The CDR3 here is CASSELAGPYEQYF. The CDR3 DNA reads TGTGCCAGTAGTGAGCTAGCGGGACCTTACGAGCAGTACTTC.

The chain recombines TRBV9 with TRBJ2-5; no clear D. The DNA end lines up better with TRBJ2-7; the J call may be wrong. CDR1 SGDLS and CDR2 YYNGEE come from the germline V gene. This CDR3 is 10 amino acids long. This CDR3 is CASSGYEQYF. The CDR3 DNA is TGTGCCAGCAGCGGGTACGAGCAGTACTTC.

This rearrangement joins TRBV5-6 to TRBJ1-2, with 9 bases identical to TRBD1. Germline V gives CDR1 SGHDT, CDR2 YYEEEE. The CDR3 extends over 13 amino acids. J was trimmed by 8 bases and V by 0 bases; bases with no gene match: 2. The CDR3 loop is CASSLDRGLGYTF. The CDR3, as DNA: TGTGCCAGCAGCTTGGACAGGGGGCTGGGCTACACCTTC. The entire variable domain, with the rest obtained from reference TRBV5-6 and TRBJ1-2, is as follows: DAGVTQSPTHLIKTRGQQVTLRCSPKSGHDTVSWYQQALGQGPQFIFQYYEEEERQRGNFPDRFSGHQFPNYSSELNVNALLLGDSALYLCASSLDRGLGYTFGSGTRLTVV.

A single count supports this clone. J is TRBJ1-1 and V is TRBV5-1, with D unresolved. CDR3 length: 14 residues. CDR1 and CDR2 (germline): SGHRS, YFSETQ. Trimming stripped 3 bases from V and 2 bases from J, with 11 bases between. The chain's CDR3 is CASSSVSVNTEAFF. CDR3 DNA: TGCGCCAGCAGCTCCGTTTCAGTCAACACTGAAGCTTTCTTT.

Here the CDR3 DNA reads TGTGCCAGCAGTTACGACAGGGGATATCAGCCCCAGCATTTT. This translates into CASSYDRGYQPQHF. This chain links TRBV6-5 with TRBJ1-5, with TRBD1 identical over 8 bases. Germline loops: CDR1 MNHEY, CDR2 SVGAGI. The CDR3 sequence is 14 residues long. With 2 bases clipped from V and 5 bases from J, the junction kept 2 bases outside the gene matches.